This TCR beta chain was observed in a study of response to subunit inactivated influenza vaccine. Study results and limitations: The study's authors posited that every seasonal influenza vaccination enlists few new T cells.

Note on this clonotype: As yet, its antigen is unknown. One end of the junction fails to match germline, which may point to a read error.

The CDR3 is made up of 12 amino acids. Germline V lookup: CDR1 MNHNY, CDR2 SVGAGI (reference sequence). From the RT-PCR reads, TCRdb called clonotypes with MiXCR, one entry per CDR3 protein. Here the sample spans over 400,000 distinct CDR3 sequences, 10% to 11% being singletons. The chain combines TRBV6-6 with TRBJ1-1; TRBD1 matches at 8 bases. Here the sequenced sample was PBMCs from blood, taken roughly 48 days after vaccination. This TCR derives from a man aged 45-60 years who received an inactivated influenza vaccine. CDR3 nucleotide sequence: TGTGCCAGCAGTTATTTTCAGGGGGCGGTGACCTTT. Protein: CASSYFQGAVTF.